This T cell receptor beta chain was found in a study of blood T cell repertoires in COVID-19. Study information: Collection of acute and convalescent COVID-19 samples took place in the United States, Italy and Spain. Sources were T cells, B-cell-depleted T cells, or PBMCs; the material itself was cDNA or gDNA.

Sequencing used immunoSEQ multiplex PCR; TCRdb keeps in-frame clones, though not all of them. The table has around 46,000 clones, roughly 86% seen once; the top ten hold more than 15%. Per the germline V gene, CDR1 is SEHNR and CDR2 is FQNEAQ (reference sequence). The J segment lost 8 bases and the V segment lost 4 bases, leaving 4 bases of the junction unmatched. The CDR3 totals 13 residues. The chain combines TRBV7-9 with TRBJ1-3; 8 bases fit TRBD1. The source of this sequence is a man in his fifties or sixties with active or convalescent COVID-19. The specimen sequenced was peripheral blood. The CDR3 sequence: CASSSGQGHTIYF. The CDR3 nucleotides read TGTGCCAGCAGCTCAGGACAGGGCCACACCATATATTTT.